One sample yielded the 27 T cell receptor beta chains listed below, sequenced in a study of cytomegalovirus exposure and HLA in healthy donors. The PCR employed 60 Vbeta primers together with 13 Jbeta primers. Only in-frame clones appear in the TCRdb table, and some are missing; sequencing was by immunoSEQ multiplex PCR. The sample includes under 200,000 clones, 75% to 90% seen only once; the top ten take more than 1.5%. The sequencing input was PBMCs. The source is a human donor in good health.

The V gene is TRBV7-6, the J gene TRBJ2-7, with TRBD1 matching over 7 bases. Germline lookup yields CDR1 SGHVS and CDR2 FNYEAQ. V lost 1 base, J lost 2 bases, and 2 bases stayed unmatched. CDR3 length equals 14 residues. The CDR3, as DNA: TGTGCCAGCAGCTTAGAACAGGGGACCTACGAGCAGTACTTC. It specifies CASSLEQGTYEQYF.

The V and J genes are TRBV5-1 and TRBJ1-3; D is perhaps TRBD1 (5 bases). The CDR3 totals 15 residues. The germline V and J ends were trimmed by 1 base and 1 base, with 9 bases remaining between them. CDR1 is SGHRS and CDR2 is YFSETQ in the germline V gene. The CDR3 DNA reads TGCGCCAGCAGCTTGCAGGGTGGATCTGGAAACACCATATATTTT. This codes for CASSLQGGSGNTIYF.

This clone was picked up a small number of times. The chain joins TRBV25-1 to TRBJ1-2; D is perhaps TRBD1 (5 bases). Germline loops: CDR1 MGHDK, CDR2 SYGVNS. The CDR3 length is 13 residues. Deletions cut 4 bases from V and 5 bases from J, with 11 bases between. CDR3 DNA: TGTGCCAGCAGTGGGGACTCCGGGTATGGCTACACCTTC. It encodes CASSGDSGYGYTF.

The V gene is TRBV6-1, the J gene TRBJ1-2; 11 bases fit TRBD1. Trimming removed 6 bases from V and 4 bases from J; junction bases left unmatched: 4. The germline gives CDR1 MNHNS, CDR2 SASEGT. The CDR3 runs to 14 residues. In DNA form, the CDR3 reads TGTGCCAGCAGCGCGGGGACAGGGGGCTATGGCTACACCTTC. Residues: CASSAGTGGYGYTF.

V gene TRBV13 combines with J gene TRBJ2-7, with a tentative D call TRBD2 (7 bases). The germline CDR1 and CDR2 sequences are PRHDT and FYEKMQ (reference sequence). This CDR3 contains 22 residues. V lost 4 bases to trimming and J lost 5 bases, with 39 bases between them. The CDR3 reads CASSSRTEWGRGPGGGFDEQYF. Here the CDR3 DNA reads TGTGCCAGCAGCTCCCGAACTGAATGGGGGCGGGGACCGGGGGGAGGCTTTGACGAGCAGTACTTC.

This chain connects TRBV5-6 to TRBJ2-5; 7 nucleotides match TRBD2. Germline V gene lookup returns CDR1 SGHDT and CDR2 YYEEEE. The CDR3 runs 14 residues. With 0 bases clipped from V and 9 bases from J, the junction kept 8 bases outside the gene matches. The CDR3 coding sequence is TGTGCCAGCAGCTTGGTGGCACGGGGGGTGTCCCAGTACTTC. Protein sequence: CASSLVARGVSQYF.

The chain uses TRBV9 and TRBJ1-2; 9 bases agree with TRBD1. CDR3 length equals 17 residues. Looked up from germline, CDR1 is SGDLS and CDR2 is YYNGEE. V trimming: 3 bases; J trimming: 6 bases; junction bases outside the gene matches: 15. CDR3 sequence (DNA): TGTGCCAGCAGCGCCTACCTCGTTTTACAGGGGGCAGATGGCTACACCTTC. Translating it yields CASSAYLVLQGADGYTF.

CDR3 sequence (DNA): TGTGCCAGCAGCCAAAACCCCTCATTGCGGGCGAAGAATGAGCAGTTCTTC. Its translation: CASSQNPSLRAKNEQFF. V and J are TRBV4-2 and TRBJ2-1, with TRBD2 as a possible D gene (5 bases). This CDR3 contains 17 residues. Trimming left V 2 bases short and J 7 bases short, with 21 bases between. Germline lookup yields CDR1 LGHNA and CDR2 YNFKEQ.

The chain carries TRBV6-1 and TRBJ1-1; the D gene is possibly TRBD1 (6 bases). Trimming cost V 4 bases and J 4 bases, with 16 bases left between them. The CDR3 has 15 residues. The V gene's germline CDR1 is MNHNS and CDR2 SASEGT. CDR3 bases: TGTGCCAGCAGTGTGGCGTCAGAAGGGGGCACTGAAGCTTTCTTT. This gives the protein CASSVASEGGTEAFF.

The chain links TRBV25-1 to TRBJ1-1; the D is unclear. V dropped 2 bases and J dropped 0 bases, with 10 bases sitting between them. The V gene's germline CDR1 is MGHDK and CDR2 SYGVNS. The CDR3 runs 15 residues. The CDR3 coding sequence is TGTGCCAGCAGTGAAGAAGCGGGGATGAACACTGAAGCTTTCTTT. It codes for CASSEEAGMNTEAFF. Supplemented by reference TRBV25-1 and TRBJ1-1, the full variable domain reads EADIYQTPRYLVIGTGKKITLECSQTMGHDKMYWYQQDPGMELHLIHYSYGVNSTEKGDLSSESTVSRIRTEHFPLTLESARPSHTSQYLCASSEEAGMNTEAFFGQGTRLTVV.

The CDR3 DNA sequence: TGTGCCAGCAGCTTAGAAGGCAGGGAGGGAGCTTTCTTT. Translating it yields CASSLEGREGAFF. The V call is TRBV7-2, the J call TRBJ1-1; tentatively, D is TRBD1 (5 bases). V was shortened by 1 base and J by 10 bases, with 13 bases between the two germline ends. Germline V lookup: CDR1 SGHTA, CDR2 FQGNSA. The CDR3 length is 13 residues. Full variable domain (outside the CDR3, taken from reference TRBV7-2 and TRBJ1-1): GAGVSQSPSNKVTEKGKDVELRCDPISGHTALYWYRQSLGQGLEFLIYFQGNSAPDKSGLPSDRFSAERTGGSVSTLTIQRTQQEDSAVYLCASSLEGREGAFFGQGTRLTVV.

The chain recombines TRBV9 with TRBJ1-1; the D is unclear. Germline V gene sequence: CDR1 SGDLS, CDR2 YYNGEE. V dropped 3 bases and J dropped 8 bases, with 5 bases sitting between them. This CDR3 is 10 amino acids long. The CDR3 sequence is CASSATEAFF. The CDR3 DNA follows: TGTGCCAGCAGCGCGACAGAAGCTTTCTTT.

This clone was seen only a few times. CDR3 in DNA: TGTGCCAGCAGCAGGGACAGCTACCTCCACTTT. This gives the protein CASSRDSYLHF. This chain joins TRBV25-1 and TRBJ1-6; 7 nucleotides align to TRBD1. There are 11 residues in the CDR3. V lost 6 bases to trimming and J lost 15 bases; unmatched junction nucleotides: 5. Germline assignment: CDR1 MGHDK and CDR2 SYGVNS.

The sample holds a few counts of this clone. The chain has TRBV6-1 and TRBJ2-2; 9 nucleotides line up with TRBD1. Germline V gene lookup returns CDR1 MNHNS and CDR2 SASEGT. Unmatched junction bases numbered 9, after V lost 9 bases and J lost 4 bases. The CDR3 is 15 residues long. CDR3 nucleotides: TGTGCCAGTCAACAACAGGGGGCCGTCACCGGGGAGCTGTTTTTT. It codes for CASQQQGAVTGELFF.

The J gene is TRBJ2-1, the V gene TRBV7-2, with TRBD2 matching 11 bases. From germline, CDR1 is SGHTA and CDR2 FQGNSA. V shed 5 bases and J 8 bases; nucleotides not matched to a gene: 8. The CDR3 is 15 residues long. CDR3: CASSNLAGGEDEQFF. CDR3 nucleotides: TGTGCCAGCAGCAACCTAGCGGGGGGAGAAGATGAGCAGTTCTTC.

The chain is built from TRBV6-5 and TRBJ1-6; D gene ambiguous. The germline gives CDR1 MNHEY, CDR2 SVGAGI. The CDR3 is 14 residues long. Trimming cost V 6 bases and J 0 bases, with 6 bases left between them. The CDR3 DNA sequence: TGTGCCAGCAGGAAGAGCTCCTATAATTCACCCCTCCACTTT. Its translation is CASRKSSYNSPLHF.

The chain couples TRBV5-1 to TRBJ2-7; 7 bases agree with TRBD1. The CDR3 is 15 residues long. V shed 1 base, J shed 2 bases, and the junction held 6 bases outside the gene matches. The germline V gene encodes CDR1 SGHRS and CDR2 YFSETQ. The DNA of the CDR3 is TGCGCCAGCAGCTTGACACCGGGACAGACCTACGAGCAGTACTTC. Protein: CASSLTPGQTYEQYF. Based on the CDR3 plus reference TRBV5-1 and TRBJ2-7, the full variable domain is KAGVTQTPRYLIKTRGQQVTLSCSPISGHRSVSWYQQTPGQGLQFLFEYFSETQRNKGNFPGRFSGRQFSNSRSEMNVSTLELGDSALYLCASSLTPGQTYEQYFGPGTRLTVT.

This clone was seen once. The CDR3 nucleotides read TGTGCCAGCAGCCCGAGCCCGTGGACATTACCGACCCAGTACTTC. Translating gives CASSPSPWTLPTQYF. This sequence joins TRBV7-2 and TRBJ2-5, with D tentatively TRBD1 (5 bases). Germline V gives CDR1 SGHTA, CDR2 FQGNSA. V shed 5 bases and J shed 7 bases, with 20 bases lying between them. This CDR3 has 15 residues.

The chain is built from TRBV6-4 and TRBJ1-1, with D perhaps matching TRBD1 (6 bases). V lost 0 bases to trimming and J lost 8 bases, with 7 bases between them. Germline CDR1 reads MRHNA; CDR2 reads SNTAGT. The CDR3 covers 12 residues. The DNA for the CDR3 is TGTGCCAGCAGTGACTCGAGGGGGGAAGCTTTCTTT. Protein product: CASSDSRGEAFF.

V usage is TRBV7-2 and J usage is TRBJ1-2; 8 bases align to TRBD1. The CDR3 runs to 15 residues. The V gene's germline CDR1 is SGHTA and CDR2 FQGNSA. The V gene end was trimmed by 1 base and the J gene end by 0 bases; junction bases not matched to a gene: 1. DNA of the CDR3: TGTGCCAGCAGCTTAGTGACAGGGGCTAACTATGGCTACACCTTC. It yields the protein CASSLVTGANYGYTF. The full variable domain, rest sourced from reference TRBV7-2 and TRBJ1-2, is GAGVSQSPSNKVTEKGKDVELRCDPISGHTALYWYRQSLGQGLEFLIYFQGNSAPDKSGLPSDRFSAERTGGSVSTLTIQRTQQEDSAVYLCASSLVTGANYGYTFGSGTRLTVV.

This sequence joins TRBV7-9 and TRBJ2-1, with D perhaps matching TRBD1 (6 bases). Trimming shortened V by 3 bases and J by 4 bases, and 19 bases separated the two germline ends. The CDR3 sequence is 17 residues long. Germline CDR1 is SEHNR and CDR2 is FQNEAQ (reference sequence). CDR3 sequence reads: CASSFGGLGDKYNEQFF. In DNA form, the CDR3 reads TGTGCCAGCAGCTTCGGAGGTCTAGGGGACAAATACAATGAGCAGTTCTTC. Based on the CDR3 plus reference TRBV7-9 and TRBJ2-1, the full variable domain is DTGVSQNPRHKITKRGQNVTFRCDPISEHNRLYWYRQTLGQGPEFLTYFQNEAQLEKSRLLSDRFSAERPKGSFSTLEIQRTEQGDSAMYLCASSFGGLGDKYNEQFFGPGTRLTVL.

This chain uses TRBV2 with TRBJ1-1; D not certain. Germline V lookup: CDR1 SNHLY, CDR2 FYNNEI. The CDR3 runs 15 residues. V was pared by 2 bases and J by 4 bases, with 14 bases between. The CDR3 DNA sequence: TGTGCCAGCAGTGAATTCGGGGTTTGGGGCACTGAAGCTTTCTTT. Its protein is CASSEFGVWGTEAFF.

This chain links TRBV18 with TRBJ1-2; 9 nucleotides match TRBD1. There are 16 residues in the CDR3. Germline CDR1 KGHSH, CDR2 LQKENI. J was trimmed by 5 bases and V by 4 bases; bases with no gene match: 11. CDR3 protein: CASSRDPWTGVYGYTF. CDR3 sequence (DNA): TGTGCCAGCTCACGGGACCCCTGGACAGGGGTTTATGGCTACACCTTC.

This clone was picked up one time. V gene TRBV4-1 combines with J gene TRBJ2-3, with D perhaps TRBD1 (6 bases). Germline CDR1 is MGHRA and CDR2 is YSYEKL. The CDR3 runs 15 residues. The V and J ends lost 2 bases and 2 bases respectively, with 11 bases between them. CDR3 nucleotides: TGCGCCAGCAGCCAACCCAGGGGCCCCACAGATACGCAGTATTTT. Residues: CASSQPRGPTDTQYF.

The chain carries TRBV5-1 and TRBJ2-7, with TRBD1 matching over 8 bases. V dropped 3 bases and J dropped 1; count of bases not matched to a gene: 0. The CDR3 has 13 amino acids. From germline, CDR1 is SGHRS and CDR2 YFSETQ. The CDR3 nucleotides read TGCGCCAGCAGCTGGACAGGGTCCTACGAGCAGTACTTC. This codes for CASSWTGSYEQYF. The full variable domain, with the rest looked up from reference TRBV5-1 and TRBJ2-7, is KAGVTQTPRYLIKTRGQQVTLSCSPISGHRSVSWYQQTPGQGLQFLFEYFSETQRNKGNFPGRFSGRQFSNSRSEMNVSTLELGDSALYLCASSWTGSYEQYFGPGTRLTVT.

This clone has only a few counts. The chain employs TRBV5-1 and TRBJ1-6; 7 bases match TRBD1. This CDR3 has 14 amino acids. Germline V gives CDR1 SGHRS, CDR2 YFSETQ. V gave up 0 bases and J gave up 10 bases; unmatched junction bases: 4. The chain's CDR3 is CASSLAGGRSPLHF. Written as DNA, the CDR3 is TGCGCCAGCAGCTTGGCAGGGGGGAGATCACCCCTCCACTTT.

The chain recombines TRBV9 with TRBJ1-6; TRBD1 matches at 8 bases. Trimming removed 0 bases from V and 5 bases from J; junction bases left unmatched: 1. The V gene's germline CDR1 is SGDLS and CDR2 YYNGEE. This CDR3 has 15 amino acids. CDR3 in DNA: TGTGCCAGCAGCGTAGTACAGGGGGATAATTCACCCCTCCACTTT. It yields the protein CASSVVQGDNSPLHF.